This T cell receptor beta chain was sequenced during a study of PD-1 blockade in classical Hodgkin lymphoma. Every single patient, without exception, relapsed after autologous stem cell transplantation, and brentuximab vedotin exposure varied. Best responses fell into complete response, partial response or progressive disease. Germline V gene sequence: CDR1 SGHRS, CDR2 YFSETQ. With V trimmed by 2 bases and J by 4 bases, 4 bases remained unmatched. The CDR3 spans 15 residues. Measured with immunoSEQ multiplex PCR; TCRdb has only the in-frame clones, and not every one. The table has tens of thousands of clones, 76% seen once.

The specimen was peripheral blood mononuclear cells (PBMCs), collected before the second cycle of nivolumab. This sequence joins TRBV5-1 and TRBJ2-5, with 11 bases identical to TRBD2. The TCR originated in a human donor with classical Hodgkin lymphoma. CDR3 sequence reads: CASSFSGGARETQYF. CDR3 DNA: TGCGCCAGCAGCTTTAGCGGGGGGGCCCGAGAGACCCAGTACTTC.